This entry describes one TCR beta chain. These data originate in a study of blood T cell repertoires in COVID-19. About the study: Italy, Spain and the United States were the sources of the convalescent and acute COVID-19 samples. The analysed material was cDNA or gDNA that came from T cells, B-cell-depleted T cells, or PBMCs.

Original handling: Reference gene primer amplification gave estimated nucleated cell counts. Using immunoSEQ multiplex PCR, the repertoire was profiled, and TCRdb retains in-frame clones only, with some absent. The V and J calls and clone size were taken over from that table, and D and trimming were inferred from the DNA. In the table there are under 300,000 clones, 83% of which are singletons. The CDR3 has 15 amino acids. V shed 4 bases and J 2 bases; nucleotides not matched to a gene: 3. Germline V gene lookup returns CDR1 MNHEY and CDR2 SVGAGI. This sequence originates from a man aged 60-69 years who had recovered from COVID-19. The chain employs TRBV6-5 and TRBJ2-4, with TRBD1 matching 9 bases. Sequenced input: peripheral blood. The CDR3 here is CASSLGQGPKNIQYF. The DNA for the CDR3 is TGTGCCAGCAGTTTAGGACAGGGGCCCAAAAACATTCAGTACTTC.